This entry is about one TCR beta chain. The antigen remains undetermined. Peripheral blood came from all dose cohorts at three timepoints. Trimming shortened V by 4 bases and J by 2 bases, and 9 bases separated the two germline ends. The V gene's germline CDR1 is SGHNT and CDR2 YYREEE (reference sequence). CDR3 length: 13 residues. This specimen belongs to a study of OX40 agonist ivuxolimab in advanced cancers. Study in general: The drug used for patients, ivuxolimab, was an agonistic anti-OX40 (CD134) antibody. Head and neck, renal cell, melanoma or hepatocellular carcinoma were the cancers that dose-escalation patients had. Points from the study as a whole: In general, CD8+ T cells held more expanded clones than CD4+ did, on average.

The protocol was immunoSEQ multiplex PCR, while the TCRdb copy is restricted to in-frame clones and leaves out a portion. The sample lists more than 55,000 clones; around 90% were seen once. The sample here was CD4+ or CD8+ T cells sorted from blood, taken in a trial of the OX40 agonist ivuxolimab. The chain links TRBV5-4 to TRBJ2-5; no reliable D call. This TCR derives from an adult with an advanced solid tumor such as melanoma, head and neck, liver or kidney cancer. In nucleotides, the CDR3 is TGTGCCAGCAGCACAACAGTACAAGAGACCCAGTACTTC. It encodes CASSTTVQETQYF. The full variable domain, completed using reference TRBV5-4 and TRBJ2-5, is ETGVTQSPTHLIKTRGQQVTLRCSSQSGHNTVSWYQQALGQGPQFIFQYYREEENGRGNFPPRFSGLQFPNYSSELNVNALELDDSALYLCASSTTVQETQYFGPGTRLLVL.